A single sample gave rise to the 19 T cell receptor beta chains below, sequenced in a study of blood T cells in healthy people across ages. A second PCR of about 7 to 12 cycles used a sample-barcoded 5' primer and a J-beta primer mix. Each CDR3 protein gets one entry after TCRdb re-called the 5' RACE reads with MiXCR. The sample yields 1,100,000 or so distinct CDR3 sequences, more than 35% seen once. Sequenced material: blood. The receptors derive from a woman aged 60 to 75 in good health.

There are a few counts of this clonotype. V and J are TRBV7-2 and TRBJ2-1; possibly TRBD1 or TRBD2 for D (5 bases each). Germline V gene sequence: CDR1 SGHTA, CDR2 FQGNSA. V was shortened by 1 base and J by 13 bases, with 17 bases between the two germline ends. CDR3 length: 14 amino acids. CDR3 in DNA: TGTGCCAGCAGCTTAGTTAGACAGAGGGAGACCCAGTTCTTC. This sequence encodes CASSLVRQRETQFF.

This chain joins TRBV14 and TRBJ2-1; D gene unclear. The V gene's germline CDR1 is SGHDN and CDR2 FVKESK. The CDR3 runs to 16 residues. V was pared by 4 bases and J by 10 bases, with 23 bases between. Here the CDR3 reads CASSRESVFPYSEQFF. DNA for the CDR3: TGTGCCAGCAGCCGAGAATCCGTCTTCCCCTACAGCGAGCAGTTCTTC.

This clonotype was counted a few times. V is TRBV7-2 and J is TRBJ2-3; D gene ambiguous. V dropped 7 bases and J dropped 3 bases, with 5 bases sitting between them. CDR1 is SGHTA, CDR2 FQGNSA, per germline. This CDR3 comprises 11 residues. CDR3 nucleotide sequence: TGTGCCAGCACTCAAACAGATACGCAGTATTTT. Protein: CASTQTDTQYF.

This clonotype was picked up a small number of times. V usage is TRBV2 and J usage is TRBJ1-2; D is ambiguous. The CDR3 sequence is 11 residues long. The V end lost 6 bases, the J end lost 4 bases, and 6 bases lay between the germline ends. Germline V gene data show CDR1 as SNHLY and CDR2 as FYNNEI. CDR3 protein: CASRQSYGYTF. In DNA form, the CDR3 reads TGTGCCAGCAGGCAGAGCTATGGCTACACCTTC.

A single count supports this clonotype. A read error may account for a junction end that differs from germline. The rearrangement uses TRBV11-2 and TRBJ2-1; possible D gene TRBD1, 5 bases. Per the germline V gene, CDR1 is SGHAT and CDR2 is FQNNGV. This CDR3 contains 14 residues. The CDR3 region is CVSSLVGRANEQFF. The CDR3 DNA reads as TGTGTCAGCAGCTTAGTCGGCAGGGCCAATGAGCAGTTCTTC.

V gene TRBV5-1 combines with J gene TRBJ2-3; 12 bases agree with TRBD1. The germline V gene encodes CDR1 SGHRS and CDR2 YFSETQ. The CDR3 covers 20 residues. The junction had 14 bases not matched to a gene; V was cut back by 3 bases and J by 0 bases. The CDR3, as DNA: TGCGCCAGCAGCTCCGGCCCCGGGACAGGGGGCAGAATTAGCACAGATACGCAGTATTTT. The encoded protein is CASSSGPGTGGRISTDTQYF.

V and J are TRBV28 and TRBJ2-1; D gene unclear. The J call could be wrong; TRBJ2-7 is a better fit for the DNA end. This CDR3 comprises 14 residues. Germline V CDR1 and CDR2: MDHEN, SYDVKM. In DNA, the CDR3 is TGTGCCAGCAGCCCCGCATCGGCTACCCACGAGCAGTACTTC. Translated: CASSPASATHEQYF.

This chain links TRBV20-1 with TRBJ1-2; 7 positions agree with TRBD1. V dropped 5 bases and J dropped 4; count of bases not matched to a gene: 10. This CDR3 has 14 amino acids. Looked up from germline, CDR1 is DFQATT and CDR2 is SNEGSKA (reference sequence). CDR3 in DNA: TGCAGTGCTCCTGCCAGGGGGGAAGTCTATGGCTACACCTTC. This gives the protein CSAPARGEVYGYTF.

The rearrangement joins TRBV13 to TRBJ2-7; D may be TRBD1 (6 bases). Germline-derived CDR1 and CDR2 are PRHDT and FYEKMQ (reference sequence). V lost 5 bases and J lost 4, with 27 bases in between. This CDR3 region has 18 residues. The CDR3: CASSANSQGQTTSYEQYF. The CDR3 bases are TGTGCCAGCAGCGCCAACTCACAGGGCCAGACTACTTCTTACGAGCAGTACTTC.

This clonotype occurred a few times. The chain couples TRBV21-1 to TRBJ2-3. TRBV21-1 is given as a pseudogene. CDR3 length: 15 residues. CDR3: CARLYQVALTDTQYF. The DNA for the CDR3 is TGTGCCAGGCTTTATCAGGTAGCTCTCACAGATACGCAGTATTTT.

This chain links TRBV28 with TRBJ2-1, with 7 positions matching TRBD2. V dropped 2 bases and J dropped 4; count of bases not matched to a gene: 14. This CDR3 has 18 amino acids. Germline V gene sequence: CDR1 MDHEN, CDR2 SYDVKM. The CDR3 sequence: CASSLPEAGSPAYNEQFF. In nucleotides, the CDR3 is TGTGCCAGCAGTTTACCCGAAGCGGGATCCCCCGCATACAATGAGCAGTTCTTC.

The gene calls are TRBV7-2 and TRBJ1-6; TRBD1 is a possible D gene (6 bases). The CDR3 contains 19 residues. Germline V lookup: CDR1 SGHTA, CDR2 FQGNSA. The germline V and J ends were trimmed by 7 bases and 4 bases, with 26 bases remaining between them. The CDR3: CASNQNGGAEDVYNSPLHF. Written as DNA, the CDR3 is TGTGCCAGCAACCAGAATGGGGGGGCCGAAGATGTGTATAATTCACCCCTCCACTTT.

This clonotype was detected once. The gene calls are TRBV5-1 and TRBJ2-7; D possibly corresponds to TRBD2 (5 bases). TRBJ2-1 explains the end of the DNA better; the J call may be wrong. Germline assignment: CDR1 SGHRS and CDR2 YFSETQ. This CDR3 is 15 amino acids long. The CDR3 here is CASSLGGARRSEQFF. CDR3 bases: TGCGCCAGCAGCTTGGGTGGCGCCCGGAGGTCTGAGCAGTTCTTC.

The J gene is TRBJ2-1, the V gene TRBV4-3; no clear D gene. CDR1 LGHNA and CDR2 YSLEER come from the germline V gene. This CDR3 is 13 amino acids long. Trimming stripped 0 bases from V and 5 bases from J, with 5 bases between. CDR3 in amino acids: CASSQEIDNEQFF. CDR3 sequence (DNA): TGCGCCAGCAGCCAAGAGATCGACAATGAGCAGTTCTTC.

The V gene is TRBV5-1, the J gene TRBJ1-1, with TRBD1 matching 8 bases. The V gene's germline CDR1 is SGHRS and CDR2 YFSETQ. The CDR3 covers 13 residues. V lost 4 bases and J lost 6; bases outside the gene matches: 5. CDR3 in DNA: TGCGCCAGCAGCGACAGGGGATACGCTGAAGCTTTCTTT. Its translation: CASSDRGYAEAFF.

CDR3 loop: CASSLGLLTGATLSYEQYF. The CDR3 region has the DNA TGTGCCAGCAGCTTAGGCCTGCTAACGGGAGCTACGCTCTCCTACGAGCAGTACTTC. The J gene is TRBJ2-7, the V gene TRBV7-2, with D perhaps matching TRBD2 (6 bases). The CDR3 contains 19 residues. V gave up 1 base and J gave up 0 bases, with 22 bases separating them. Germline assignment: CDR1 SGHTA and CDR2 FQGNSA.

The CDR3 DNA reads TGTGCCAGCAGCTTAGGAGGACCGCACCGCCACGAGCAGTACTTC. It specifies CASSLGGPHRHEQYF. V usage is TRBV5-6 and J usage is TRBJ2-7; the D gene is possibly TRBD2 (5 bases). CDR1 is SGHDT and CDR2 is YYEEEE in the germline V gene. Trimming shortened V by 2 bases and J by 5 bases, and 17 bases separated the two germline ends. There are 15 residues in the CDR3.

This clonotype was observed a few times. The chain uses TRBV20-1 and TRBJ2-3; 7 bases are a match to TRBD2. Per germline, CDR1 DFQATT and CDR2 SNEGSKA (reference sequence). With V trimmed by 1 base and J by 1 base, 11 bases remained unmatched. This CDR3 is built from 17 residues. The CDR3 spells CSARGRDEGRGTDTQYF. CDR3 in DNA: TGCAGTGCTAGAGGCCGAGACGAGGGGAGGGGCACAGATACGCAGTATTTT.

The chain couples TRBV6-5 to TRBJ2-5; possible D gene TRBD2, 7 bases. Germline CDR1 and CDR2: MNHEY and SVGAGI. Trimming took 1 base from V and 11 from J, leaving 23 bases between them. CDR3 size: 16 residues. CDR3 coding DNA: TGTGCCAGCAGTTACTTAGGGGGGGACCCCACCTACGGGCAGTACTTC. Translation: CASSYLGGDPTYGQYF.